The 11 T cell receptor beta chains reported below all come from one sample, sequenced in a study of blood T cell repertoires in COVID-19. Only in-frame clones appear in the TCRdb table, and some are missing; sequencing was by immunoSEQ multiplex PCR. The sample has about 83,000 clones; more than 70% are singletons. The sequenced sample consisted of peripheral blood. The receptors originated from a man between 50 and 59 years old with active COVID-19.

The chain combines TRBV5-1 with TRBJ2-5, with D unresolved. Germline-derived CDR1 and CDR2 are SGHRS and YFSETQ. The CDR3 runs 12 residues. V lost 7 bases and J 4 bases, leaving 11 bases between the germline ends. The CDR3 reads CASGEVLETQYF. CDR3 DNA: TGCGCCAGCGGAGAGGTATTAGAGACCCAGTACTTC.

This rearrangement joins TRBV3-1 (or the pseudogene TRBV3-2) to TRBJ1-2; 12 bases match TRBD1. Losses at the gene ends were 1 base for V and 2 bases for J; bases not matched to a gene: 2. Germline CDR1 LGHDT, CDR2 YNNKEL (reference sequence). The CDR3 has 16 amino acids. The CDR3 nucleotides read TGTGCCAGCAGCCAAGGGGACAGGGGGCCGAACTATGGCTACACCTTC. It is translated as CASSQGDRGPNYGYTF.

The chain combines TRBV9 with TRBJ1-2; 7 bases map to TRBD1. Unmatched junction bases numbered 5, after V lost 3 bases and J lost 3 bases. The CDR3 runs 14 residues. CDR1 is SGDLS and CDR2 is YYNGEE in the germline V gene. CDR3: CASSGAGGYYGYTF. For the CDR3, the DNA is TGTGCCAGCAGCGGGGCAGGGGGGTACTATGGCTACACCTTC.

The chain joins TRBV5-4 to TRBJ2-7, with TRBD2 as a possible D gene (7 bases). The CDR3 loop spans 15 amino acids. Trimming removed 4 bases from V and 5 bases from J, with 19 bases in between. CDR1 is SGHNT, CDR2 YYREEE, per germline (reference sequence). The CDR3 reads CASSTRGGTYDEQYF. CDR3 nucleotide sequence: TGTGCCAGCAGCACCCGCGGGGGCACCTACGACGAGCAGTACTTC. The full variable domain, rest sourced from reference TRBV5-4 and TRBJ2-7, is ETGVTQSPTHLIKTRGQQVTLRCSSQSGHNTVSWYQQALGQGPQFIFQYYREEENGRGNFPPRFSGLQFPNYSSELNVNALELDDSALYLCASSTRGGTYDEQYFGPGTRLTVT.

The CDR3 nucleotides read TGTGCCAGCAGCCAACTTTCCACAGATACGCAGTATTTT. This gives the protein CASSQLSTDTQYF. This chain joins TRBV3-1 (or the pseudogene TRBV3-2) and TRBJ2-3; D remains ambiguous. Germline V gene lookup returns CDR1 LGHDT and CDR2 YNNKEL (reference sequence). The CDR3 is 13 residues long. V was pared by 2 bases and J by 2 bases, with 5 bases between.

The chain carries TRBV7-9 and TRBJ1-4, with a possible D match to TRBD1 (6 bases). This CDR3 is built from 16 residues. V was clipped by 1 base and J by 0 bases, with 9 bases between them. CDR1 is SEHNR and CDR2 is FQNEAQ in the germline V gene (reference sequence). In DNA form, the CDR3 reads TGTGCCAGCAGCTTAGGGACAGTAGCAACTAATGAAAAACTGTTTTTT. The encoded protein is CASSLGTVATNEKLFF.

V gene TRBV2 combines with J gene TRBJ1-1; D is ambiguous. This CDR3 has 13 residues. Trimming removed 6 bases at V and 1 base at J, with 9 bases between. Per germline, CDR1 SNHLY and CDR2 FYNNEI. CDR3 in DNA: TGTGCCAGCAGCCGTACACCGAACACTGAAGCTTTCTTT. This sequence encodes CASSRTPNTEAFF.

V is TRBV6-2 or TRBV6-3 and J is TRBJ1-2; 9 nucleotides match TRBD1. J gave up 4 bases and V 2 bases, and 8 bases lay outside the gene matches. Per germline, CDR1 MNHEY and CDR2 SVGEGT. The CDR3 is made up of 16 amino acids. DNA of the CDR3: TGTGCCAGCAGTTACGTGGGGACAGGGCGACTCTATGGCTACACCTTC. Translated, it gives CASSYVGTGRLYGYTF.

The chain links TRBV4-3 to TRBJ2-5; the match to TRBD2 covers 9 bases. Germline CDR1 is LGHNA and CDR2 is YSLEER. The V segment lost 1 base and the J segment 4 bases; nucleotides outside the gene matches: 7. The CDR3 loop spans 16 amino acids. The CDR3 is CASSQVQGLAGETQYF. The CDR3 bases are TGCGCCAGCAGCCAAGTGCAGGGACTAGCTGGAGAGACCCAGTACTTC.

The chain joins TRBV28 to TRBJ2-5; D is ambiguous. V lost 0 bases to trimming and J lost 2 bases, with 10 bases between them. CDR3 length: 15 residues. The germline V gene encodes CDR1 MDHEN and CDR2 SYDVKM. The CDR3 DNA reads TGTGCCAGCAGTTTATGGCGGATCGGACAAGAGACCCAGTACTTC. It encodes CASSLWRIGQETQYF.

The chain uses TRBV29-1 and TRBJ2-1; TRBD1 aligns across 7 bases. This CDR3 comprises 14 residues. With 3 bases clipped from V and 4 bases from J, the junction kept 6 bases outside the gene matches. The V gene's germline CDR1 is SQVTM and CDR2 ANQGSEA. Here the CDR3 reads CSVDTGVMYNEQFF. The CDR3 DNA sequence: TGCAGCGTTGACACAGGGGTCATGTACAATGAGCAGTTCTTC.